This TCR beta chain is from a study of identical twins. Study-level findings and limits: Compared with unrelated sharing, twin-shared out-of-frame alpha sequences had more low-probability sequences.

Details on this clonotype: The antigen remains undetermined.

TCRdb reprocessed the 5' RACE reads via MiXCR and lists one record per CDR3 protein. The sample lists 450,000 or so distinct CDR3 sequences, about 18% occurring once. CDR3 size: 14 residues. V was trimmed by 4 bases and J by 2 bases, leaving 13 bases between them. Per germline, CDR1 DFQATT and CDR2 SNEGSKA (reference sequence). The rearrangement joins TRBV20-1 to TRBJ2-3, with D tentatively TRBD2 (6 bases). The TCR sequence derives from a man between 50 and 59 years old in good health. The sample taken for sequencing was naive T cells sorted from blood. The CDR3 region is CSATGSSFTDTQYF. As DNA, the CDR3 is TGCAGTGCTACCGGGAGCAGTTTCACAGATACGCAGTATTTT.